Listed here are 20 T cell receptor beta chains from one sample, sequenced in a study of blood T cell repertoires in COVID-19. The repertoire was sequenced with immunoSEQ multiplex PCR; TCRdb's copy has only in-frame clones and lacks some. The sample includes about 210,000 clones, roughly 85% seen only once; the top ten take 2.4%. Source material: peripheral blood. These receptors came from a woman aged 70-85 years with COVID-19, enrolled during active disease.

This chain uses TRBV7-2 with TRBJ2-1; D gene ambiguous. The CDR3 is 16 amino acids. V gave up 5 bases and J gave up 1 base, with 15 bases separating them. Germline assignment: CDR1 SGHTA and CDR2 FQGNSA. CDR3 nucleotide sequence: TGTGCCAGCAGCACTCTCCTCATACAGTCCTACAATGAGCAGTTCTTC. This codes for CASSTLLIQSYNEQFF.

CDR3: CASSALGSGIYEQYF. As DNA, the CDR3 is TGTGCCAGCAGCGCTCTGGGGAGCGGGATATACGAGCAGTACTTC. The V gene is TRBV9, the J gene TRBJ2-7, with 7 bases fitting TRBD2. Germline V gene data show CDR1 as SGDLS and CDR2 as YYNGEE. V gave up 3 bases and J gave up 4 bases; unmatched junction bases: 10. This CDR3 is 15 amino acids long. Full variable domain (rest looked up from reference TRBV9 and TRBJ2-7): DSGVTQTPKHLITATGQRVTLRCSPRSGDLSVYWYQQSLDQGLQFLIQYYNGEERAKGNILERFSAQQFPDLHSELNLSSLELGDSALYFCASSALGSGIYEQYFGPGTRLTVT.

J is TRBJ1-2 and V is TRBV19; D is undetermined. V lost 2 bases to trimming and J lost 6 bases, with 13 bases between them. Germline CDR1 and CDR2: LNHDA and SQIVND (reference sequence). The CDR3 is 14 amino acids. The CDR3 here is CASSIIGRRDGYTF. The CDR3, as DNA: TGTGCCAGTAGTATAATCGGGAGAAGGGATGGCTACACCTTC.

The chain employs TRBV18 and TRBJ1-4, with D hard to call. Trimming stripped 5 bases from V and 8 bases from J, with 18 bases between. The germline V gene encodes CDR1 KGHSH and CDR2 LQKENI. This CDR3 has 15 residues. The CDR3 loop reads CASSSWESSGEKLFF. The CDR3 DNA reads as TGTGCCAGCTCATCTTGGGAGTCTTCGGGGGAAAAACTGTTTTTT.

V gene TRBV19 combines with J gene TRBJ2-6, with D possibly being TRBD2 (5 bases). From germline, CDR1 is LNHDA and CDR2 SQIVND (reference sequence). The V end was cut by 4 bases, the J end by 1 base, with 17 bases between. This CDR3 comprises 18 residues. CDR3 loop: CASSTPRGVGSGANVLTF. CDR3 bases: TGTGCCAGTAGTACCCCCCGGGGAGTGGGATCTGGGGCCAACGTCCTGACTTTC.

This rearrangement joins TRBV28 to TRBJ1-2; possibly TRBD1 for D (6 bases). V was clipped by 7 bases and J by 4 bases, with 7 bases between them. The CDR3 consists of 11 residues. Germline V gene sequence: CDR1 MDHEN, CDR2 SYDVKM. The CDR3 spells CASMGAYGYTF. CDR3 DNA: TGTGCCAGCATGGGGGCCTATGGCTACACCTTC.

The chain employs TRBV6-2 or TRBV6-3 and TRBJ1-1; 8 bases agree with TRBD1. The trim removed 4 bases at V and 4 bases at J, leaving 5 bases unmatched. This CDR3 comprises 14 residues. Germline lookup yields CDR1 MNHEY and CDR2 SVGEGT. This CDR3 reads CASSWTGWGTEAFF. The CDR3 DNA sequence: TGTGCCAGCAGTTGGACAGGGTGGGGCACTGAAGCTTTCTTT.

V is TRBV11-2 and J is TRBJ2-2; D remains ambiguous. This CDR3 comprises 14 residues. V dropped 5 bases and J dropped 2 bases, with 9 bases sitting between them. In germline, CDR1 is SGHAT, CDR2 FQNNGV. CDR3 DNA sequence: TGTGCCAGCAGCCTGACACCAAACACCGGGGAGCTGTTTTTT. As protein: CASSLTPNTGELFF.

The chain couples TRBV11-2 to TRBJ2-1; 13 bases line up with TRBD2. CDR1 is SGHAT, CDR2 FQNNGV, per germline. This CDR3 is 16 amino acids long. After removal of 2 bases from V and 7 bases from J, the junction contained 5 bases not matched to a gene. CDR3 amino acids: CASSLILAGGLNEQFF. The CDR3, as DNA: TGTGCCAGCAGCTTAATACTAGCGGGGGGGTTGAATGAGCAGTTCTTC.

This rearrangement joins TRBV2 to TRBJ1-6; perhaps TRBD1 as D (6 bases). The CDR3 has 15 residues. Between the trimmed V and J ends, which lost 7 bases and 9 bases, there was a span of 19 bases. The V gene's germline CDR1 is SNHLY and CDR2 FYNNEI. The CDR3 protein is CASIREGTTPSPLHF. CDR3 coding DNA: TGTGCCAGCATCCGGGAAGGGACAACCCCTTCACCCCTCCACTTT.

The chain carries TRBV7-2 and TRBJ2-1, with 8 bases identical to TRBD2. V shed 6 bases, J shed 5 bases, and the junction held 9 bases outside the gene matches. Germline CDR1 and CDR2: SGHTA and FQGNSA. The CDR3 is 15 residues long. The CDR3 spells CASRDPGGNDNEQFF. As DNA, the CDR3 is TGTGCCAGCAGAGACCCGGGGGGGAATGACAATGAGCAGTTCTTC.

The J gene is TRBJ1-1, the V gene TRBV7-2; D not resolved. V lost 3 bases and J lost 1, with 9 bases in between. Per germline, CDR1 SGHTA and CDR2 FQGNSA. The CDR3 is 14 amino acids. CDR3 in DNA: TGTGCCAGCAGCTTCGGGGTGGCGAACACTGAAGCTTTCTTT. This translates into CASSFGVANTEAFF.

This chain uses TRBV11-2 with TRBJ2-5; tentative D call: TRBD2 (6 bases). CDR1 and CDR2 from the germline V gene are SGHAT and FQNNGV. Trimming stripped 5 bases from V and 5 bases from J, with 6 bases between. The CDR3 runs to 11 residues. The chain's CDR3 is CASSRGETQYF. CDR3 in DNA: TGTGCCAGCAGCCGGGGGGAGACCCAGTACTTC.

This clone is a singleton in its sample. The CDR3 loop is CAWSVPFSGGASGGYTF. Written as DNA, the CDR3 is TGTGCCTGGAGTGTACCGTTTTCGGGGGGCGCTTCAGGTGGCTACACCTTC. The chain employs TRBV30 and TRBJ1-2; a weak D match, TRBD1 (6 bases). Trimming cost V 0 bases and J 7 bases, with 24 bases left between them. From germline, CDR1 is GTSNPN and CDR2 SVGIG (reference sequence). The CDR3 loop spans 17 amino acids.

The chain recombines TRBV2 with TRBJ2-5; TRBD2 agrees at 10 bases. The trim removed 3 bases at V and 5 bases at J, leaving 9 bases unmatched. Germline V gives CDR1 SNHLY, CDR2 FYNNEI. The CDR3 is made up of 16 amino acids. The CDR3 protein is CASSEEVAGGTETQYF. Written as DNA, the CDR3 is TGTGCCAGCAGTGAGGAAGTAGCGGGAGGTACGGAGACCCAGTACTTC.

The rearrangement links TRBV2 to TRBJ1-1; D gene unclear. The CDR3 has 13 amino acids. The germline V and J ends were trimmed by 8 bases and 1 base, with 11 bases remaining between them. CDR1 and CDR2 from the germline V gene are SNHLY and FYNNEI. The CDR3 reads CASRGIGNTEAFF. CDR3 DNA: TGTGCCAGCCGGGGAATTGGGAACACTGAAGCTTTCTTT.

V and J are TRBV6-2 or TRBV6-3 and TRBJ2-7; weak D call: TRBD1 (6 bases). V lost 6 bases and J 7 bases, leaving 22 bases between the germline ends. Germline CDR1 is MNHEY and CDR2 is SVGEGT. The CDR3 is 15 residues long. The CDR3 reads CASSKTIQGREEQYF. DNA of the CDR3: TGTGCCAGCAGCAAAACTATACAGGGACGGGAAGAGCAGTACTTC.

This rearrangement joins TRBV11-3 to TRBJ2-2; D uncertain. V lost 5 bases and J lost 5, with 12 bases in between. CDR3 size: 14 residues. Germline-derived CDR1 and CDR2 are SGHNT and YENEEA. The CDR3 here is CASSPNLFTGELFF. In nucleotides, the CDR3 is TGTGCCAGCAGCCCTAACCTCTTTACCGGGGAGCTGTTTTTT.

The chain uses TRBV19 and TRBJ1-1; a weak D match, TRBD1 (6 bases). Per germline, CDR1 LNHDA and CDR2 SQIVND (reference sequence). The germline V and J ends were trimmed by 6 bases and 3 bases, with 20 bases remaining between them. The CDR3 is 16 amino acids. CDR3 nucleotide sequence: TGTGCCAGTAGCCCCACGGGGGGCCTTGTGGACACTGAAGCTTTCTTT. As protein: CASSPTGGLVDTEAFF.

This chain connects TRBV2 to TRBJ2-7, with a possible D match to TRBD2 (5 bases). The length of the CDR3 is 16 residues. With 4 bases removed from V and 3 bases from J, the gap between germline ends came to 19 bases. Germline CDR1 SNHLY, CDR2 FYNNEI. The CDR3 loop reads CASSAFGRTGDYEQYF. The CDR3 nucleotides read TGTGCCAGCAGTGCCTTCGGGCGGACTGGGGACTACGAGCAGTACTTC.